This paragraph reports one T cell receptor beta chain. Its specificity is not known. This record comes from a study of T cell responses to AZD1222 COVID-19 vaccine. Broader study findings: Clonal diversity may have been underestimated, and the donors were mostly white British, with more females than males. With dominance at 160-218 and 743-854, vaccine-associated CD4 TCRs spanned spike.

Profiling relied on immunoSEQ multiplex PCR, and the TCRdb table lists in-frame clones only, not all of them. The profile covers around 210,000 clones, with around 94% appearing a single time and around 1.7% taken by the ten largest. The CDR3 is 13 amino acids. The V and J ends lost 2 bases and 6 bases, in that order; junction bases with no gene match: 3. The material sequenced was peripheral blood, taken 28 days after the second dose of the MenACWY control vaccine. The chain employs TRBV12-3 or TRBV12-4 and TRBJ2-7; 8 bases map to TRBD1. This sequence was found in an adult who received the MenACWY meningococcal vaccine as a control. The CDR3 sequence is CASSLSGQAEQYF. CDR3 DNA sequence: TGTGCCAGCAGTTTATCGGGACAGGCCGAGCAGTACTTC.